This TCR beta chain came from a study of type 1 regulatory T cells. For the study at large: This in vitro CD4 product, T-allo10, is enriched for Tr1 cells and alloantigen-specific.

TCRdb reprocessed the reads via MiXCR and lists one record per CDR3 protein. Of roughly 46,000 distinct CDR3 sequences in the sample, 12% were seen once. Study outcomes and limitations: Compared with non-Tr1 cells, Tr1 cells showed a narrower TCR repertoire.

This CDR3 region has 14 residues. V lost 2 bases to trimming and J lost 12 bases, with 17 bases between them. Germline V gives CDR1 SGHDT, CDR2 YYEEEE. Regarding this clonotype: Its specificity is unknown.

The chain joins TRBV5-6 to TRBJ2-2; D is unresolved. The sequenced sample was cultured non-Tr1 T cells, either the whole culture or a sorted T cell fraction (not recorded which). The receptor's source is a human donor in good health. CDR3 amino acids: CASSFYGLPGQLFF. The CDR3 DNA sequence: TGTGCCAGCAGCTTTTACGGGCTCCCAGGCCAGCTGTTTTTT.